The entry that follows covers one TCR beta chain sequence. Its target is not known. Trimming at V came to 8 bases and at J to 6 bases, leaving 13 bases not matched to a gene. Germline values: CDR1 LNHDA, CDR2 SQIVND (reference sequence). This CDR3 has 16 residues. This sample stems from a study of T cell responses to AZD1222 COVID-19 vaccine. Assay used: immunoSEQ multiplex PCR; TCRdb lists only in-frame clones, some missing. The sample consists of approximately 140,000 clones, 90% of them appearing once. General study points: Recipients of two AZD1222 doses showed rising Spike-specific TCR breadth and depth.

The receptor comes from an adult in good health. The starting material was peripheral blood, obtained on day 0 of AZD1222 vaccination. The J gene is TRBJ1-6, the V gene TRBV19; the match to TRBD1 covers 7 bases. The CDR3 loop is CASRSMGTVGNSPLHF. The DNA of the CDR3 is TGTGCCAGTCGATCTATGGGGACAGTGGGTAATTCACCCCTCCACTTT.